One and the same sample provided the 13 T cell receptor beta chains below, sequenced in a study of shared T cell receptors in the human thymus. Here immunoSEQ multiplex PCR was the method, and the copy in TCRdb shows in-frame clones only, minus some. Of hundreds of thousands of clones in the sample, over 75% were seen once. The same sample was also used in a study of human thymus T cells.

Sequencing was performed on thymocytes. These receptors were obtained from a boy under two years old with a congenital heart defect.

This clone has more than one count but fewer than ten. CDR3: CASSTRQGRTEAFF. The CDR3 nucleotides are TGTGCCAGCAGCACGCGACAGGGGCGGACTGAAGCTTTCTTT. The V gene is TRBV11-2, the J gene TRBJ1-1, with 8 bases matching TRBD1. Germline assignment: CDR1 SGHAT and CDR2 FQNNGV. The CDR3 covers 14 residues. V trimming: 5 bases; J trimming: 5 bases; junction bases outside the gene matches: 7.

This clone was counted a single time. The rearrangement joins TRBV4-3 to TRBJ2-5; TRBD2 matches 10 bases. V gave up 0 bases and J gave up 2 bases; unmatched junction bases: 18. There are 21 residues in the CDR3. Germline lookup yields CDR1 LGHNA and CDR2 YSLEER. CDR3 sequence reads: CASSQDLKASGSTRVQETQYF. DNA for the CDR3: TGCGCCAGCAGCCAAGATCTAAAGGCTAGCGGGAGTACCAGGGTACAAGAGACCCAGTACTTC.

This clone appeared a single time. The gene calls are TRBV7-6 and TRBJ2-1; TRBD2 aligns across 12 bases. V lost 5 bases and J lost 7; bases outside the gene matches: 12. CDR1 and CDR2 (germline): SGHVS, FNYEAQ. The CDR3 has 17 residues. The CDR3, as DNA: TGTGCCAGCAGCGGGGGGCTAGCGGGAGGGCCGGGAAATGAGCAGTTCTTC. Translating gives CASSGGLAGGPGNEQFF.

The CDR3 coding sequence is TGTGCCAGCAGTCAGGACAAAGGTCATGAAAAACTGTTTTTT. Its protein is CASSQDKGHEKLFF. This chain connects TRBV28 to TRBJ1-4, with D maybe TRBD1 (5 bases). The length of the CDR3 is 14 residues. V shed 5 bases and J shed 6 bases, with 13 bases lying between them. CDR1 and CDR2 (germline): MDHEN, SYDVKM.

V is TRBV2 and J is TRBJ2-2; D remains unclear. Trimming cost V 11 bases and J 1 base, with 11 bases left between them. Germline CDR1 SNHLY, CDR2 FYNNEI. The CDR3 totals 13 residues. In DNA, the CDR3 is TGTGCCTCCGGTGGTGGGAACACCGGGGAGCTGTTTTTT. As protein: CASGGGNTGELFF.

This clone was found once. V is TRBV11-2 and J is TRBJ2-7, with D perhaps matching TRBD1 (6 bases). Germline V CDR1 and CDR2: SGHAT, FQNNGV. Trimming stripped 3 bases from V and 4 bases from J, with 16 bases between. The CDR3 consists of 15 residues. The CDR3 loop reads CASSFRRDQGYEQYF. The CDR3 nucleotides read TGTGCCAGCAGCTTTCGCAGGGACCAGGGGTACGAGCAGTACTTC.

This clone appeared once. V gene TRBV7-2 combines with J gene TRBJ2-1; D not resolved. The CDR3 loop spans 16 amino acids. The germline gives CDR1 SGHTA, CDR2 FQGNSA. Between the trimmed V and J ends, which lost 5 bases and 6 bases, there was a span of 20 bases. Here the CDR3 DNA reads TGTGCCAGCAGCCCTCCTAAAGCCGTGAGGTGCAATGAGCAGTTCTTC. Protein product: CASSPPKAVRCNEQFF.

In its sample, this clone was seen once. The rearrangement links TRBV25-1 to TRBJ2-4, with 7 bases identical to TRBD1. This CDR3 has 17 residues. Per the germline V gene, CDR1 is MGHDK and CDR2 is SYGVNS. With V trimmed by 4 bases and J by 0 bases, 9 bases remained unmatched. The CDR3 nucleotides are TGTGCCAGCAGTGGGAGCCGGGACAGATTAGCCAAAAACATTCAGTACTTC. Translating gives CASSGSRDRLAKNIQYF.

The rearrangement uses TRBV23-1 and TRBJ2-7, with 12 bases identical to TRBD2. TRBV23-1 is annotated as an ORF whose role is uncertain. With 0 bases clipped from V and 0 bases from J, the junction kept 12 bases outside the gene matches. The CDR3 is 20 amino acids. The CDR3 reads CASSQSGRLAGDPSSYEQYF. The DNA for the CDR3 is TGCGCCAGCAGTCAATCTGGGCGACTAGCGGGAGACCCCAGCTCCTACGAGCAGTACTTC.

This clone was counted only a few times. This chain connects TRBV18 to TRBJ2-7; D is perhaps TRBD1 (5 bases). V was cut by 0 bases and J by 5 bases, with 14 bases left in between. This CDR3 has 15 residues. The germline V gene has CDR1 KGHSH and CDR2 LQKENI. The CDR3 DNA reads as TGTGCCAGCTCACCACCTGGGGCAGGGTTGCACGAGCAGTACTTC. Translation: CASSPPGAGLHEQYF. The full variable domain, with the rest looked up from reference TRBV18 and TRBJ2-7, is NAGVMQNPRHLVRRRGQEARLRCSPMKGHSHVYWYRQLPEEGLKFMVYLQKENIIDESGMPKERFSAEFPKEGPSILRIQQVVRGDSAAYFCASSPPGAGLHEQYFGPGTRLTVT.

V is TRBV5-6 and J is TRBJ2-7; D is unresolved. The CDR3 runs 12 residues. V lost 2 bases and J 3 bases, leaving 6 bases between the germline ends. Per germline, CDR1 SGHDT and CDR2 YYEEEE. CDR3 protein: CASSFGGYEQYF. The CDR3 DNA reads as TGTGCCAGCAGCTTTGGCGGCTACGAGCAGTACTTC.

The chain employs TRBV28 and TRBJ2-7; 9 nucleotides agree with TRBD2. V lost 1 base and J lost 5; bases outside the gene matches: 6. Per germline, CDR1 MDHEN and CDR2 SYDVKM. The CDR3 has 15 residues. The CDR3 loop reads CASSLLREGPHEQYF. The CDR3 coding sequence is TGTGCCAGCAGTTTATTGCGGGAGGGCCCCCACGAGCAGTACTTC.

V usage is TRBV7-9 and J usage is TRBJ2-7; a weak D match, TRBD2 (5 bases). Germline lookup yields CDR1 SEHNR and CDR2 FQNEAQ (reference sequence). This CDR3 has 14 amino acids. The ends were cut back, 1 base at V and 7 bases at J, with 14 bases in the middle. The CDR3 nucleotides read TGTGCCAGCAGCTTAGGATGGGGAGTGGGGGAGCAGTACTTC. Its translation is CASSLGWGVGEQYF.